This TCR beta chain was sequenced during a study of shared clonotypes between healthy human individuals (dated by TCRdb to about 2020). Background on the whole study: The cohort comprised a couple of women and a few men aged 18 to 49 years. To increase sequencing depth and limit assay-specific biases, different laboratories used diverse techniques to prepare libraries and sequence TCR repertoires. To estimate repertoire size and how much clonotype sharing occurs between individuals, the study deeply sequenced the blood TCR repertoires of roughly 5 healthy adults. For each donor, CD4 naive and CD4 memory were each given three plates, CD8 naive was given two plates, and CD8 memory was given one plate. Between about 0.94 and 8.9 billion PBMCs per donor were obtained by leukapheresis.

Donors were healthy HIV-negative adults with no recently reported acute infections or vaccinations. Every donor was a Caucasian adult residing in Nashville, Tennessee, USA. CD4+ T cells were enriched through magnetic negative selection, after which naive cells were positively selected on CD45RA and the remaining negative fraction served as the memory subset. Blood was obtained by leukapheresis, after which PBMCs were separated by Ficoll-Histopaque density gradient centrifugation and cryopreserved in liquid nitrogen vapor phase. Analytical flow cytometry was used to check the purity and quantity of every magnetically sorted T cell population. Genomic DNA was isolated from every sorted fraction and measured by UV absorbance on a Nanodrop 2000c. In the case of this clone: Its antigen remains undetermined. The record has no base qualities; no much larger clone is one base away.

Using the deep immunoSEQ assay, multiplex PCR amplified TCR CDR3 regions from genomic DNA. Extracted genomic DNA from each cell subset was distributed evenly across all wells of several immunoSEQ 96-well plates, and each plate was treated as a replicate. For sorted subsets, about 200 ng genomic DNA, equal to approximately 30,000 T cell genomes, was loaded into each replicate PCR. Purified libraries were quantified with a Qubit 3.0 fluorometer, sized on a Bioanalyzer 2100, and re-quantified with the KAPA Library Quantification kit. A separate single-read 150-cycle Illumina NextSeq 550 flow cell was used to sequence each immunoSEQ 96-well plate. Per the original workflow: The immunoSEQ output contained only junctional sequences without quality scores, so filtering could not match that applied to full-length reads. To assign V/J genes and CDR3, sequences were annotated using PyIR, a Python wrapper for IgBLAST v1.9, with IMGT germline references. Any read was removed if the V/J assignment was weak (E-value above 1e-6), the CDR3 was missing, or the read contained stop codons, out-of-frame junctions, or ambiguous translated residues. V3J clonotypes were defined as sequences sharing the same inferred V gene, J gene, and CDR3 amino acid sequence. The percentage overlap between two repertoires was calculated by dividing the number of shared unique clonotypes by the size of the smaller repertoire. Three approaches were used to assess repertoire richness: RTK rarefaction, the Chao1 estimator, and Recon v2.1 estimates of unobserved clonotypes. For all TCRbeta clonotypes obtained by the gDNA method from a few donors, generation probabilities were computed with OLGA. The table comes from immuneACCESS by way of TCRdb, which keeps in-frame sequences with V and J called. Part of the clones is missing from these tables; in studies checked, under half for an unresolved V gene and the rest for unknown reasons. V and J calls and clone size are those listed in that table; D and trimming were worked out from the DNA. For this sample there are 950,000 to 1,200,000 clones; roughly 80% appear just once. 0.89% of the sample is taken by the ten largest.

V drops 1 base and J drops 3 bases, leaving 5 bases in between. Including cysteine and phenylalanine, the CDR3 has 12 amino acids. The read is trimmed to its CDR3 DNA, 36 bases read in frame from base 1. CDR1 and CDR2 were assigned from the germline V gene as SGHDT and YYEEEE. Broader findings and caveats from the paper: Higher generation probabilities were observed for clonotypes shared by all four sorted-subset donors than for non-shared clonotypes. Across four donors, roughly 5.1% of naive CD4, roughly 3.8% of naive CD8, under 2.5% of memory CD4, and 0.4% of memory CD8 clonotypes were shared. Because the study included only a small number of donors, the genetic and exposure-history diversity represented was limited. Based on pairwise subsampling, the degree of clonotype sharing among donors was expected to be affected by sequencing depth. Only blood was sampled, and tissue TCR repertoires likely differ from those in blood. Naive subsets generally had larger estimated clonotype richness than memory subsets did. Incomplete sequencing was indicated by rarefaction of sorted-subset datasets, despite the large sequencing depth.

The chain was built from TRBV5-6 and TRBJ2-7; no confident D gene assignment can be made. This sequence was found in a man aged 18 to 29 in good health. Some clones in this sample may be carry-over from other donors' samples. The specimen sequenced was memory CD4+ T cells from PBMCs. This specimen's cell subset or site label, per the study, means: CD45RA-negative fraction. The sequence in DNA is TGTGCCAGCAGCTTGATTCGCTACGAGCAGTACTTC. This sequence encodes CASSLIRYEQYF.